The 32 T cell receptor beta chains given below trace back to one sample, sequenced in a study of blood T cells in healthy people across ages. Alongside a J-beta primer mix, a sample-barcoded 5' primer served in a second PCR lasting roughly 6 to 11 cycles. Using its own MiXCR run on the 5' RACE reads, TCRdb lists one record per CDR3 protein. This repertoire shows 650,000 to 1,000,000 distinct CDR3 sequences, around 34% found once; its top ten account for over 10%. The specimen was blood. Source of these receptors: a man between 18 and 29 years old in good health.

This clonotype occurred many times. J is TRBJ1-1 and V is TRBV10-3; TRBD1 matches at 12 bases. CDR1 is ENHRY and CDR2 is SYGVKD in the germline V gene. The V and J ends lost 7 bases and 4 bases, in that order; junction bases with no gene match: 10. There are 16 residues in the CDR3. CDR3 coding DNA: TGTGCCATCAACCCTGGGACAGGGGGCGCCGGCACTGAAGCTTTCTTT. Amino acids: CAINPGTGGAGTEAFF.

V gene TRBV27 combines with J gene TRBJ2-2; 11 bases match TRBD2. The CDR3 totals 17 residues. V lost 4 bases, J lost 4 bases, and 8 bases stayed unmatched. CDR1 MNHEY and CDR2 SMNVEV come from the germline V gene (reference sequence). CDR3 coding DNA: TGTGCCAGCAGTTACCCTCTAGCGGGGGGTTCCACCGGGGAGCTGTTTTTT. Translated: CASSYPLAGGSTGELFF.

The V and J genes are TRBV6-2 or TRBV6-3 and TRBJ1-1; 10 nucleotides align to TRBD1. V shed 3 bases and J 6 bases; nucleotides not matched to a gene: 4. The CDR3 contains 14 residues. Germline values: CDR1 MNHEY, CDR2 SVGEGT. Written as DNA, the CDR3 is TGTGCCAGCAGTTATGGGGACAGGGGCTCTGAAGCTTTCTTT. This translates into CASSYGDRGSEAFF.

V is TRBV14 and J is TRBJ2-7; 7 bases are a match to TRBD2. The end of the DNA is better explained by TRBJ2-5, so the J call may be wrong. Germline CDR1 is SGHDN and CDR2 is FVKESK. The CDR3 has 15 amino acids. The CDR3 DNA follows: TGTGCCAGCAGCCACCTTTCGGGGGGAGGAGAGACCCAGTACTTC. This encodes CASSHLSGGGETQYF.

The chain carries TRBV29-1 and TRBJ2-1; no firm D call. The germline CDR1 and CDR2 sequences are SQVTM and ANQGSEA. The V end was cut by 3 bases, the J end by 5 bases, with 8 bases between. The CDR3 contains 12 residues. This CDR3 reads CSVDGHNNEQFF. CDR3 nucleotides: TGCAGCGTTGATGGTCATAACAATGAGCAGTTCTTC.

This clonotype was seen ten or more times. This sequence joins TRBV12-3 or TRBV12-4 and TRBJ1-2; D might be TRBD1 (5 bases). Trimming pared 3 bases from V and 8 bases from J, leaving 13 bases between. The CDR3 length is 13 residues. CDR3 DNA sequence: TGTGCCAGCAGTTTCTCGGGGCGTCGAGGCTACACCTTC. Residues: CASSFSGRRGYTF.

The rearrangement joins TRBV6-5 to TRBJ2-3, with D tentatively TRBD1 (6 bases). Looked up from germline, CDR1 is MNHEY and CDR2 is SVGAGI. The CDR3 spans 18 residues. The V and J ends lost 0 bases and 0 bases respectively, with 16 bases between them. The CDR3 coding sequence is TGTGCCAGCAGTTACTCAGGGGGACACCGAACTAGCACAGATACGCAGTATTTT. It is translated as CASSYSGGHRTSTDTQYF.

Worth noting for this clonotype: This may be a read error: a much more frequent sequence differs by one nucleotide. The V gene is TRBV27, the J gene TRBJ2-1; D is uncertain. Germline CDR1 MNHEY, CDR2 SMNVEV (reference sequence). The V end was cut by 3 bases, the J end by 4 bases, with 7 bases between. The CDR3 runs 13 residues. CDR3 bases: TGTGCCAGCAGTTTCGGGCCTTACAATGAGCAGTTCTTC. It encodes CASSFGPYNEQFF.

The gene calls are TRBV20-1 and TRBJ2-1; TRBD1 matches at 8 bases. Trimming removed 6 bases from V and 2 bases from J; junction bases left unmatched: 6. The CDR3 loop spans 14 amino acids. Germline lookup yields CDR1 DFQATT and CDR2 SNEGSKA (reference sequence). CDR3 sequence (DNA): TGCAGTGCCCCGGACAGGGCCGCCTACAATGAGCAGTTCTTC. Residues: CSAPDRAAYNEQFF.

The chain carries TRBV28 and TRBJ2-1; the D is unclear. V lost 7 bases and J lost 8, with 12 bases in between. Looked up from germline, CDR1 is MDHEN and CDR2 is SYDVKM. This CDR3 is 12 amino acids long. The CDR3 loop reads CASTRLPDEQFF. The CDR3 DNA is TGTGCCAGCACCCGACTCCCGGATGAGCAGTTCTTC.

This clonotype was counted only a few times. The chain employs TRBV7-9 and TRBJ2-3; D call uncertain. Germline CDR1 and CDR2: SEHNR and FQNEAQ (reference sequence). The CDR3 loop spans 14 amino acids. The V end was cut by 5 bases, the J end by 1 base, with 10 bases between. The CDR3 sequence: CASSAPDRTDTQYF. DNA for the CDR3: TGTGCCAGCAGCGCCCCGGACCGCACAGATACGCAGTATTTT.

This clonotype was picked up many times. This chain connects TRBV10-3 to TRBJ1-1, with 8 positions matching TRBD1. The germline CDR1 and CDR2 sequences are ENHRY and SYGVKD. V was pared by 4 bases and J by 5 bases, with 12 bases of the junction left unmatched. This CDR3 contains 16 residues. DNA for the CDR3: TGTGCCATCAGTGGTGCCGAAGGACAGGGTCGAACTGAAGCTTTCTTT. Translating it yields CAISGAEGQGRTEAFF.

This chain links TRBV18 with TRBJ2-1, with D perhaps being TRBD1 or TRBD2 (6 bases each). The germline V gene has CDR1 KGHSH and CDR2 LQKENI. The CDR3 is 16 residues long. Trimming shortened V by 0 bases and J by 8 bases, and 17 bases separated the two germline ends. Written as DNA, the CDR3 is TGTGCCAGCTCACCACCGACCGGGGGCGCGTTCGATGAGCAGTTCTTC. It is translated as CASSPPTGGAFDEQFF. Full variable domain (missing parts from reference TRBV18 and TRBJ2-1): NAGVMQNPRHLVRRRGQEARLRCSPMKGHSHVYWYRQLPEEGLKFMVYLQKENIIDESGMPKERFSAEFPKEGPSILRIQQVVRGDSAAYFCASSPPTGGAFDEQFFGPGTRLTVL.

This clonotype came up a few times. The chain has TRBV4-1 and TRBJ2-5, with TRBD2 matching over 9 bases. The germline V gene has CDR1 MGHRA and CDR2 YSYEKL. This CDR3 region has 17 residues. The junction had 6 bases not matched to a gene; V was cut back by 0 bases and J by 1 base. The chain's CDR3 is CASSQDTSGGLQETQYF. The CDR3 DNA sequence: TGCGCCAGCAGCCAAGATACCAGCGGGGGGCTCCAAGAGACCCAGTACTTC.

About this clonotype itself: Given a much more abundant clone one base away, this may be a read error. The chain combines TRBV5-5 with TRBJ2-7; tentative D call: TRBD2 (6 bases). V was cut by 2 bases and J by 2 bases, with 14 bases left in between. The CDR3 extends over 15 amino acids. Germline-derived CDR1 and CDR2 are SGHKS and YYEKEE (reference sequence). The CDR3 region has the DNA TGTGCCAGCAGCTTCACTCGGGAGTCGACCTACGAGCAGTACTTC. Translation: CASSFTRESTYEQYF.

This clonotype has more than one count but fewer than ten. This chain connects TRBV5-4 to TRBJ2-2; 7 bases are a match to TRBD1. V gave up 4 bases and J gave up 3 bases; unmatched junction bases: 3. CDR1 and CDR2 (germline): SGHNT, YYREEE (reference sequence). The CDR3 loop spans 14 amino acids. CDR3 DNA: TGTGCCAGCAGCCGGGACAGACACACCGGGGAGCTGTTTTTT. It specifies CASSRDRHTGELFF.

The chain links TRBV12-3 or TRBV12-4 to TRBJ1-5; D gene unclear. Trimming removed 2 bases from V and 6 bases from J, with 5 bases in between. The CDR3 loop spans 12 amino acids. Written as DNA, the CDR3 is TGTGCCAGCAGTTTACGGGCTCAGCCCCAGCATTTT. Its translation is CASSLRAQPQHF.

The rearrangement uses TRBV4-1 and TRBJ1-1, with D tentatively TRBD1 (5 bases). This CDR3 has 15 amino acids. In germline, CDR1 is MGHRA, CDR2 YSYEKL. The germline V and J ends were trimmed by 6 bases and 4 bases, with 18 bases remaining between them. The CDR3 bases are TGCGCCAGCAGTCAAACGGGGGGAGAGCCCACTGAAGCTTTCTTT. This encodes CASSQTGGEPTEAFF.

CDR3 protein: CASSPVDSRTNYGYTF. The CDR3 region has the DNA TGTGCCAGCTCACCAGTGGACAGCCGAACTAACTATGGCTACACCTTC. The chain employs TRBV18 and TRBJ1-2; perhaps TRBD1 as D (6 bases). CDR3 size: 16 residues. Germline V gene sequence: CDR1 KGHSH, CDR2 LQKENI. V was trimmed by 2 bases and J by 0 bases, leaving 13 bases between them.

This clonotype was seen a few times. The V gene is TRBV7-9, the J gene TRBJ1-1; D is uncertain. Germline-derived CDR1 and CDR2 are SEHNR and FQNEAQ (reference sequence). V dropped 1 base and J dropped 4 bases, with 10 bases sitting between them. The CDR3 runs to 14 residues. The CDR3 sequence is CASSLGVGITEAFF. CDR3 nucleotides: TGTGCCAGCAGCTTAGGTGTTGGGATCACTGAAGCTTTCTTT.

The chain has TRBV18 and TRBJ1-2; D is possibly TRBD1 (5 bases). CDR3 length equals 14 residues. The V gene's germline CDR1 is KGHSH and CDR2 LQKENI. V lost 8 bases and J lost 0, with 13 bases in between. CDR3: CASHGTVPNYGYTF. The CDR3 DNA sequence: TGTGCCAGCCACGGGACGGTACCTAACTATGGCTACACCTTC.

The chain joins TRBV6-5 to TRBJ2-1; 7 bases align to TRBD2. The CDR3 sequence is 17 residues long. The germline CDR1 and CDR2 sequences are MNHEY and SVGAGI. With 2 bases clipped from V and 0 bases from J, the junction kept 7 bases outside the gene matches. CDR3 in DNA: TGTGCCAGCAGTTACACGCCGGCGGGGGTCTCCTACAATGAGCAGTTCTTC. This gives the protein CASSYTPAGVSYNEQFF.

This clonotype showed up many times. This chain uses TRBV12-3 or TRBV12-4 with TRBJ2-5; D possibly uses TRBD1 or TRBD2 (6 bases each). The CDR3 spans 15 residues. Trimming shortened V by 5 bases and J by 3 bases, and 16 bases separated the two germline ends. For the CDR3, the DNA is TGTGCCAGCAGTCCTACAAGGGGGGCCGAAGAGACCCAGTACTTC. Encoded protein: CASSPTRGAEETQYF.

This clonotype was seen more than once but under ten times. The chain has TRBV7-8 and TRBJ1-5; D unclear. Trimming took off 11 bases at V and 6 bases at J, with 17 bases between the two ends. Germline V gives CDR1 SGHVS, CDR2 FQNEAQ. The CDR3 loop spans 13 amino acids. CDR3 sequence reads: CAAGPSFSQPQHF. The CDR3 DNA follows: TGTGCCGCAGGACCGTCTTTTTCTCAGCCCCAGCATTTT.

The table lists this clonotype with a count of one. The CDR3 nucleotides read TGCGCCAGCAGCCTACCGGGACAGGGGGTCCACGAGCAGTACTTC. This translates into CASSLPGQGVHEQYF. V gene TRBV4-1 combines with J gene TRBJ2-4; TRBD1 aligns across 11 bases. The J call could be wrong; TRBJ2-7 is a better fit for the DNA end. The CDR3 has 15 residues. Per germline, CDR1 MGHRA and CDR2 YSYEKL.

The rearrangement joins TRBV6-5 to TRBJ1-1, with D unresolved. Germline CDR1 is MNHEY and CDR2 is SVGAGI. V shed 4 bases and J shed 11 bases, with 14 bases lying between them. CDR3 length: 12 amino acids. The CDR3 loop reads CASSSPPGWAFF. In nucleotides, the CDR3 is TGTGCCAGCAGTTCCCCCCCGGGGTGGGCTTTCTTT.

This clonotype was recorded many times. The chain carries TRBV12-3 or TRBV12-4 and TRBJ1-2; 9 positions match TRBD1. The length of the CDR3 is 15 residues. Trimming took 6 bases from V and 3 from J; bases not matched to a gene: 8. The CDR3 sequence: CASRWWTGEHYGYTF. The CDR3 nucleotides are TGTGCCAGCAGGTGGTGGACAGGGGAACACTATGGCTACACCTTC.

A few counts support this clonotype. The chain has TRBV11-2 and TRBJ2-1, with TRBD1 matching 8 bases. Germline CDR1 SGHAT, CDR2 FQNNGV. The ends lost 1 base at V and 5 bases at J; junction bases unmatched: 4. The length of the CDR3 is 15 residues. The CDR3 sequence: CASSLGRGRDNEQFF. CDR3 nucleotide sequence: TGTGCCAGCAGCTTAGGCAGGGGGCGAGACAATGAGCAGTTCTTC.

The gene calls are TRBV28 and TRBJ2-1, with 7 bases matching TRBD2. Germline V gives CDR1 MDHEN, CDR2 SYDVKM. The CDR3 has 12 amino acids. With 8 bases clipped from V and 9 bases from J, the junction kept 7 bases outside the gene matches. Here the CDR3 DNA reads TGTGCCAGCGGGGCGGCGGGAGCTGAGCAGTTCTTC. Translation gives CASGAAGAEQFF.

The J gene is TRBJ1-5, the V gene TRBV27, with D possibly matching TRBD1 (5 bases). Germline V gene sequence: CDR1 MNHEY, CDR2 SMNVEV (reference sequence). V lost 0 bases to trimming and J lost 7 bases, with 10 bases between them. The CDR3 sequence is 14 residues long. CDR3 sequence reads: CASSLSRGRQPQHF. In DNA, the CDR3 is TGTGCCAGCAGTTTATCGAGGGGAAGACAGCCCCAGCATTTT.

This chain uses TRBV12-3 or TRBV12-4 with TRBJ1-5; D is undetermined. CDR3 length: 14 amino acids. The V and J ends lost 1 base and 10 bases respectively, with 14 bases between them. CDR3: CASSLDGLIYPQHF. The CDR3 nucleotides are TGTGCCAGCAGTTTAGACGGGTTAATCTATCCCCAGCATTTT.

This clonotype was picked up a small number of times. The chain is built from TRBV9 and TRBJ2-3, with no clear D. Trimming took off 3 bases at V and 2 bases at J, with 10 bases between the two ends. The CDR3 spans 14 residues. The germline CDR1 and CDR2 sequences are SGDLS and YYNGEE. DNA of the CDR3: TGTGCCAGCAGCGCCGCCGATTACACAGATACGCAGTATTTT. This sequence encodes CASSAADYTDTQYF. Using reference TRBV9 and TRBJ2-3 for the parts outside the CDR3, the full variable domain is DSGVTQTPKHLITATGQRVTLRCSPRSGDLSVYWYQQSLDQGLQFLIQYYNGEERAKGNILERFSAQQFPDLHSELNLSSLELGDSALYFCASSAADYTDTQYFGPGTRLTVL.